The present entry profiles one T cell receptor (beta chain) with its context. Libraries were prepared by immunoSEQ multiplex PCR; TCRdb keeps only in-frame clonotypes and omits some of them. The sample includes about 85,000 clones, more than 75% seen only once; the top ten take 15% to 20%. CDR1 is SGHKS and CDR2 is YYEKEE in the germline V gene (reference sequence). The CDR3 extends over 16 amino acids. Trimming shortened V by 3 bases and J by 5 bases, and 20 bases separated the two germline ends. These data belong to a study of identifying expanded T cells in peripheral blood. The clonotype comes from a person aged 18 to 75 in good health. V gene TRBV5-5 combines with J gene TRBJ1-1, with D tentatively TRBD1 (6 bases). The sequenced sample consisted of blood. The CDR3 bases are TGTGCCAGCAGCTCCATCGGTTTCAGGGGTGGGACTGAAGCTTTCTTT. It translates to CASSSIGFRGGTEAFF.